Listed here are 32 T cell receptor beta chains from one sample, sequenced in a study of T cell responses to AZD1222 COVID-19 vaccine. Repertoires were generated with immunoSEQ multiplex PCR, while TCRdb's copy carries only in-frame clones and drops some. The repertoire consists of 240,000 or so clones, with just over 90% occurring once and the leading ten covering around 0.58%. The material was peripheral blood, obtained on day 0 of AZD1222 vaccination. These receptors were collected from an adult in good health.

This clone has only one observation. The V gene is TRBV7-9, the J gene TRBJ1-2; 9 nucleotides align to TRBD1. The CDR3 extends over 14 amino acids. Germline CDR1 and CDR2: SEHNR and FQNEAQ (reference sequence). V lost 0 bases and J lost 4; bases outside the gene matches: 0. The CDR3 DNA sequence: TGTGCCAGCAGCTTAGCGACAGGGGGCTATGGCTACACCTTC. The encoded protein is CASSLATGGYGYTF.

This clone was counted a single time. For the CDR3, the DNA is TGTGCCAGCAGTTACTCGAGGGGGAGCTACACCTACGAGCAGTACTTC. It yields the protein CASSYSRGSYTYEQYF. The rearrangement joins TRBV6-2 or TRBV6-3 to TRBJ2-7; D possibly corresponds to TRBD1 (6 bases). Trimming shortened V by 0 bases and J by 2 bases, and 14 bases separated the two germline ends. The CDR3 is 16 residues long. Germline assignment: CDR1 MNHEY and CDR2 SVGEGT.

The chain employs TRBV4-3 and TRBJ2-1; D is undetermined. The V end lost 0 bases, the J end lost 0 bases, and 9 bases lay between the germline ends. Germline CDR1 is LGHNA and CDR2 is YSLEER. There are 16 residues in the CDR3. As DNA, the CDR3 is TGCGCCAGCAGCCAAGATACGGCTAGCTCCTACAATGAGCAGTTCTTC. This gives the protein CASSQDTASSYNEQFF.

The V gene is TRBV7-2, the J gene TRBJ2-5; a weak D match, TRBD2 (5 bases). V shed 5 bases and J shed 5 bases, with 9 bases lying between them. The CDR3 contains 12 residues. The germline gives CDR1 SGHTA, CDR2 FQGNSA. The CDR3 region is CASSHRGETQYF. The CDR3 bases are TGTGCCAGCAGCCATAGAGGGGAGACCCAGTACTTC.

This sequence joins TRBV5-4 and TRBJ2-1, with D tentatively TRBD2 (5 bases). Deletions cut 0 bases from V and 9 bases from J, with 19 bases between. CDR1 and CDR2 from the germline V gene are SGHNT and YYREEE (reference sequence). This CDR3 comprises 16 residues. The CDR3 sequence is CASSLGAGVAGVEQFF. CDR3 in DNA: TGTGCCAGCAGCTTGGGGGCGGGTGTGGCCGGGGTTGAGCAGTTCTTC. Together with reference TRBV5-4 and TRBJ2-1, the CDR3 gives the full variable domain: ETGVTQSPTHLIKTRGQQVTLRCSSQSGHNTVSWYQQALGQGPQFIFQYYREEENGRGNFPPRFSGLQFPNYSSELNVNALELDDSALYLCASSLGAGVAGVEQFFGPGTRLTVL.

The V call is TRBV10-3, the J call TRBJ1-6; tentatively, D is TRBD1 (5 bases). CDR3 size: 14 residues. CDR1 and CDR2 (germline): ENHRY, SYGVKD. The V end lost 2 bases, the J end lost 11 bases, and 13 bases lay between the germline ends. The CDR3, as DNA: TGTGCCATCAGTGAGCTGGGGGGAGGAGCACCCCTCCACTTT. This sequence encodes CAISELGGGAPLHF.

The chain links TRBV7-8 to TRBJ2-2; perhaps TRBD2 as D (5 bases). Between the trimmed V and J ends, which lost 5 bases and 8 bases, there was a span of 15 bases. The V gene's germline CDR1 is SGHVS and CDR2 FQNEAQ. CDR3 length: 14 amino acids. Here the CDR3 reads CASSGLIGAGELFF. The CDR3 DNA reads TGTGCCAGCAGCGGACTGATTGGTGCGGGGGAGCTGTTTTTT.

The chain has TRBV18 and TRBJ1-1, with D possibly TRBD1 on 5 matching bases. The length of the CDR3 is 13 residues. V lost 8 bases and J 4 bases, leaving 14 bases between the germline ends. Germline-derived CDR1 and CDR2 are KGHSH and LQKENI. CDR3: CASHGGAGTEAFF. The DNA for the CDR3 is TGTGCCAGCCATGGAGGGGCGGGCACTGAAGCTTTCTTT.

V is TRBV3-1 (or the pseudogene TRBV3-2) and J is TRBJ1-1, with a possible D match to TRBD1 (6 bases). V was shortened by 4 bases and J by 1 base, with 10 bases between the two germline ends. Germline assignment: CDR1 LGHDT and CDR2 YNNKEL (reference sequence). The CDR3 runs to 14 residues. This chain's CDR3 is CASSLRGQNTEAFF. The CDR3 region has the DNA TGTGCCAGCAGCCTCCGGGGACAGAACACTGAAGCTTTCTTT.

This clone was counted a single time. This CDR3 is CASSVDGLAAGGELFF. In DNA, the CDR3 is TGTGCCAGCAGCGTAGACGGACTAGCGGCAGGCGGGGAGCTGTTTTTT. The rearrangement links TRBV9 to TRBJ2-2, with 10 bases fitting TRBD2. Germline loops: CDR1 SGDLS, CDR2 YYNGEE. The V and J ends lost 0 bases and 7 bases, in that order; junction bases with no gene match: 6. CDR3 length: 16 residues.

The rearrangement uses TRBV6-4 and TRBJ1-2; D not resolved. Germline assignment: CDR1 MRHNA and CDR2 SNTAGT. CDR3 length: 13 amino acids. V gave up 0 bases and J gave up 14 bases, with 16 bases separating them. For the CDR3, the DNA is TGTGCCAGCAGTGACTCGAGGTCCACCGCGGTTACCTTC. Translating it yields CASSDSRSTAVTF.

This chain links TRBV2 with TRBJ1-2; unclear D gene. V shed 8 bases and J shed 7 bases, with 17 bases lying between them. The CDR3 runs to 13 residues. The germline CDR1 and CDR2 sequences are SNHLY and FYNNEI. As DNA, the CDR3 is TGTGCCAGCGCGTGGAAAAGGGAAAGTGGCTACACCTTC. Protein product: CASAWKRESGYTF. Complete variable domain (other parts from reference TRBV2 and TRBJ1-2): EPEVTQTPSHQVTQMGQEVILRCVPISNHLYFYWYRQILGQKVEFLVSFYNNEISEKSEIFDDQFSVERPDGSNFTLKIRSTKLEDSAMYFCASAWKRESGYTFGSGTRLTVV.

The chain employs TRBV29-1 and TRBJ2-2; D not resolved. The CDR3 is made up of 13 amino acids. V lost 4 bases, J lost 0 bases, and 6 bases lay in between. The V gene's germline CDR1 is SQVTM and CDR2 ANQGSEA. DNA for the CDR3: TGCAGCGTTGGAGCAACGAACACCGGGGAGCTGTTTTTT. Its translation is CSVGATNTGELFF.

This chain connects TRBV19 to TRBJ1-2; TRBD1 aligns across 7 bases. CDR1 LNHDA and CDR2 SQIVND come from the germline V gene (reference sequence). Trimming cost V 4 bases and J 2 bases; bases outside gene matches: 1. There are 13 residues in the CDR3. The CDR3: CASSNRGNYGYTF. The CDR3 coding sequence is TGTGCCAGTAGTAACAGGGGAAACTATGGCTACACCTTC.

The rearrangement links TRBV5-1 to TRBJ1-6; 7 bases match TRBD1. V dropped 4 bases and J dropped 3; count of bases not matched to a gene: 4. The CDR3 sequence is 15 residues long. Germline CDR1 SGHRS, CDR2 YFSETQ. The DNA of the CDR3 is TGCGCCAGCAGCAGGGACAGTCACTATAATTCACCCCTCCACTTT. Translating gives CASSRDSHYNSPLHF.

The gene calls are TRBV28 and TRBJ1-2; tentative D call: TRBD1 (5 bases). The V end was cut by 5 bases, the J end by 4 bases, with 17 bases between. CDR1 MDHEN and CDR2 SYDVKM come from the germline V gene. This CDR3 has 15 residues. The CDR3 DNA sequence: TGTGCCAGCAGTCCAAACAGGTCCCCTCTCTATGGCTACACCTTC. It is translated as CASSPNRSPLYGYTF.

This clone was recorded once. J is TRBJ2-1 and V is TRBV2, with a tentative D call TRBD1 (6 bases). Trimming took 8 bases from V and 7 from J, leaving 15 bases between them. Germline V gene sequence: CDR1 SNHLY, CDR2 FYNNEI. This CDR3 has 13 residues. The CDR3 loop is CASVDPRGNEQFF. The CDR3, as DNA: TGTGCCAGCGTTGACCCTAGGGGGAATGAGCAGTTCTTC.

The rearrangement links TRBV19 to TRBJ1-1; no clear D gene. The CDR3 runs to 14 residues. Trimming took off 4 bases at V and 3 bases at J, with 12 bases between the two ends. CDR1 and CDR2 (germline): LNHDA, SQIVND (reference sequence). The chain's CDR3 is CASSKPIRDTEAFF. CDR3 DNA sequence: TGTGCCAGTAGTAAACCGATTCGAGACACTGAAGCTTTCTTT. The complete variable domain, with remaining parts taken from reference TRBV19 and TRBJ1-1, reads DGGITQSPKYLFRKEGQNVTLSCEQNLNHDAMYWYRQDPGQGLRLIYYSQIVNDFQKGDIAEGYSVSREKKESFPLTVTSAQKNPTAFYLCASSKPIRDTEAFFGQGTRLTVV.

There are a few counts of this clone. This chain uses TRBV28 with TRBJ1-1; unclear D gene. In germline, CDR1 is MDHEN, CDR2 SYDVKM. This CDR3 is built from 13 residues. Between the trimmed V and J ends, which lost 3 bases and 5 bases, there was a span of 10 bases. CDR3 sequence reads: CASSFVGQTEAFF. CDR3 nucleotide sequence: TGTGCCAGCAGTTTCGTAGGGCAGACTGAAGCTTTCTTT.

The CDR3, as DNA: TGTGCCAGCAGCTTGGCTCCACTAGCCAAAAACATTCAGTACTTC. This gives the protein CASSLAPLAKNIQYF. The chain employs TRBV13 and TRBJ2-4, with D unclear. V dropped 3 bases and J dropped 0 bases, with 9 bases sitting between them. Germline CDR1 is PRHDT and CDR2 is FYEKMQ (reference sequence). CDR3 size: 15 residues.

V usage is TRBV6-5 and J usage is TRBJ2-7, with 7 bases lining up with TRBD1. V was pared by 7 bases and J by 2 bases, with 5 bases of the junction left unmatched. Germline V CDR1 and CDR2: MNHEY, SVGAGI. CDR3 length: 13 residues. CDR3 residues: CASTRDSPYEQYF. The CDR3 nucleotides are TGTGCCAGCACCCGGGACAGTCCCTACGAGCAGTACTTC.

The chain links TRBV6-2 or TRBV6-3 to TRBJ1-4, with D hard to call. CDR3 size: 15 residues. The germline gives CDR1 MNHEY, CDR2 SVGEGT. Trimming removed 5 bases from V and 0 bases from J, with 10 bases in between. The CDR3 is CASSQRLATNEKLFF. CDR3 in DNA: TGTGCCAGCAGTCAACGACTTGCAACTAATGAAAAACTGTTTTTT.

The chain carries TRBV19 and TRBJ1-2; D uncertain. Germline assignment: CDR1 LNHDA and CDR2 SQIVND (reference sequence). Trimming removed 1 base at V and 3 bases at J, with 15 bases between. This CDR3 contains 16 residues. The CDR3 DNA is TGTGCCAGTAGTATAGGACACACAACTACGGACTATGGCTACACCTTC. Residues: CASSIGHTTTDYGYTF.

This clone was seen once. The chain combines TRBV19 with TRBJ2-7, with TRBD2 identical over 8 bases. V trimming: 5 bases; J trimming: 2 bases; junction bases outside the gene matches: 5. This CDR3 comprises 14 residues. CDR1 and CDR2 from the germline V gene are LNHDA and SQIVND (reference sequence). This CDR3 is CASSDTGGPYEQYF. CDR3 nucleotide sequence: TGTGCCAGTAGTGATACGGGGGGGCCCTACGAGCAGTACTTC. The full variable domain, completed using reference TRBV19 and TRBJ2-7, is DGGITQSPKYLFRKEGQNVTLSCEQNLNHDAMYWYRQDPGQGLRLIYYSQIVNDFQKGDIAEGYSVSREKKESFPLTVTSAQKNPTAFYLCASSDTGGPYEQYFGPGTRLTVT.

The chain couples TRBV3-1 (or the pseudogene TRBV3-2) to TRBJ1-1; the D is unclear. With 2 bases removed from V and 3 bases from J, the gap between germline ends came to 10 bases. Germline V lookup: CDR1 LGHDT, CDR2 YNNKEL (reference sequence). The length of the CDR3 is 14 residues. The CDR3 region is CASSQPGSDTEAFF. CDR3 sequence (DNA): TGTGCCAGCAGCCAACCCGGTAGTGACACTGAAGCTTTCTTT.

This CDR3 reads CASSFSPGVGSSSYEQYF. CDR3 sequence (DNA): TGTGCCAGCAGTTTCTCCCCTGGAGTGGGCAGCTCCTCCTACGAGCAGTACTTC. The chain combines TRBV28 with TRBJ2-7; D remains ambiguous. The CDR3 spans 18 residues. V dropped 3 bases and J dropped 0 bases, with 21 bases sitting between them. Germline CDR1 is MDHEN and CDR2 is SYDVKM.

V gene TRBV7-8 combines with J gene TRBJ1-1, with TRBD1 matching over 8 bases. CDR3 length: 15 residues. Germline trimming cut 5 bases from V and 4 bases from J; bases unmatched to any gene: 9. Per germline, CDR1 SGHVS and CDR2 FQNEAQ. CDR3 coding DNA: TGTGCCAGCAGCCTCTCGACAGGGGCAGGCACTGAAGCTTTCTTT. This gives the protein CASSLSTGAGTEAFF.

The chain employs TRBV9 and TRBJ2-7; 7 nucleotides agree with TRBD1. The CDR3 length is 14 residues. With V trimmed by 2 bases and J by 3 bases, 5 bases remained unmatched. Per germline, CDR1 SGDLS and CDR2 YYNGEE. The CDR3 nucleotides are TGTGCCAGCAGCGTGGACCCAGGGGGCTACGAGCAGTACTTC. Translation gives CASSVDPGGYEQYF.

To note about this clone: Other DNA sequences from this sample encode an identical CDR3 as well. The chain recombines TRBV7-9 with TRBJ1-1; D is ambiguous. Germline V gene lookup returns CDR1 SEHNR and CDR2 FQNEAQ (reference sequence). V shed 3 bases and J shed 2 bases, with 4 bases lying between them. CDR3 length equals 12 residues. CDR3 nucleotides: TGTGCCAGCAGCTTCGGAAACACTGAAGCTTTCTTT. Protein product: CASSFGNTEAFF. Full variable domain (remainder filled in from reference TRBV7-9 and TRBJ1-1): DTGVSQNPRHKITKRGQNVTFRCDPISEHNRLYWYRQTLGQGPEFLTYFQNEAQLEKSRLLSDRFSAERPKGSFSTLEIQRTEQGDSAMYLCASSFGNTEAFFGQGTRLTVV.

The chain combines TRBV6-5 with TRBJ1-5; 7 nucleotides agree with TRBD1. The junction had 9 bases not matched to a gene; V was cut back by 9 bases and J by 7 bases. Germline-derived CDR1 and CDR2 are MNHEY and SVGAGI. This CDR3 has 13 residues. This chain's CDR3 is CASGTATMQPQHF. The CDR3 DNA follows: TGTGCCAGTGGGACAGCCACCATGCAGCCCCAGCATTTT.

The chain combines TRBV29-1 with TRBJ1-5, with 8 bases matching TRBD1. V trimming: 1 base; J trimming: 7 bases; junction bases outside the gene matches: 3. The CDR3 loop spans 13 amino acids. The germline CDR1 and CDR2 sequences are SQVTM and ANQGSEA. CDR3 residues: CSVEVTGGQPQHF. In nucleotides, the CDR3 is TGCAGCGTTGAAGTAACAGGGGGGCAGCCCCAGCATTTT.

The gene calls are TRBV6-1 and TRBJ1-4; D is undetermined. CDR1 MNHNS and CDR2 SASEGT come from the germline V gene. The length of the CDR3 is 13 residues. Trimming removed 3 bases at V and 10 bases at J, with 12 bases between. The CDR3 coding sequence is TGTGCCAGCAGTGACAGGCCCGGCGGAAAACTGTTTTTT. Its translation is CASSDRPGGKLFF.